The 30 T cell receptor beta chains below all came from one sample that was sequenced in a study of regulatory T cells in long-lasting Graves disease. iRepertoire HTBI primers and Arm-PCR of CDR3 regions built TCR beta libraries. MiXCR was run by TCRdb on the multiplex PCR reads, yielding one entry per CDR3 protein. The data show roughly 360,000 distinct CDR3 sequences, around 11% seen once. Sample time point: newly diagnosed GD, antithyroid drugs for less than 3 months. Preparation of the TCR library used RNA extracted from PBMCs. The same sample was also studied in work on T cells in Graves' hyperthyroidism and ophthalmopathy.

The sequencing here drew on peripheral blood mononuclear cells (PBMCs), taken at new diagnosis, from a patient treated with antithyroid drugs. The receptors derive from a woman aged 18-29 years with Graves disease.

The rearrangement links TRBV5-1 to TRBJ2-1, with D uncertain. The V end was cut by 0 bases, the J end by 2 bases, with 12 bases between. CDR1 and CDR2 (germline): SGHRS, YFSETQ. CDR3 length: 16 residues. The CDR3, as DNA: TGCGCCAGCAGCTTGGATTTTAGTAGGGCCTACAATGAGCAGTTCTTC. Amino acid sequence: CASSLDFSRAYNEQFF. Combining the CDR3 with reference TRBV5-1 and TRBJ2-1 gives the whole variable domain KAGVTQTPRYLIKTRGQQVTLSCSPISGHRSVSWYQQTPGQGLQFLFEYFSETQRNKGNFPGRFSGRQFSNSRSEMNVSTLELGDSALYLCASSLDFSRAYNEQFFGPGTRLTVL.

This clonotype was observed a handful of times. This chain uses TRBV5-5 with TRBJ2-7, with 11 bases lining up with TRBD2. The J segment lost 4 bases and the V segment lost 2 bases, leaving 5 bases of the junction unmatched. The CDR3 runs 15 residues. The germline gives CDR1 SGHKS, CDR2 YYEKEE (reference sequence). The CDR3 spells CASSFQLAGVYEQYF. CDR3 in DNA: TGTGCCAGCAGCTTTCAACTAGCGGGAGTATACGAGCAGTACTTC.

This clonotype was counted at least ten times. The CDR3 DNA sequence: TGCAGTGTTCAGACAGGGGGCTTTTATGGCTACACCTTC. Amino acids: CSVQTGGFYGYTF. The chain is built from TRBV20-1 and TRBJ1-2; 10 bases fit TRBD1. CDR3 length: 13 amino acids. Germline-derived CDR1 and CDR2 are DFQATT and SNEGSKA (reference sequence). V lost 7 bases to trimming and J lost 5 bases; unmatched junction nucleotides: 7.

The sample holds a few counts of this clonotype. The CDR3 region is CASSTQQGASYEQYF. CDR3 nucleotides: TGTGCCAGTAGTACGCAACAGGGAGCCTCCTACGAGCAGTACTTC. The V gene is TRBV19, the J gene TRBJ2-7; possibly TRBD1 for D (6 bases). V gave up 4 bases and J gave up 0 bases, with 13 bases separating them. CDR1 and CDR2 (germline): LNHDA, SQIVND (reference sequence). The CDR3 consists of 15 residues.

The chain is built from TRBV29-1 and TRBJ1-1, with a tentative D call TRBD1 (5 bases). With 1 base removed from V and 2 bases from J, the gap between germline ends came to 11 bases. Looked up from germline, CDR1 is SQVTM and CDR2 is ANQGSEA. CDR3 length: 14 amino acids. For the CDR3, the DNA is TGCAGCGTTGAAGTAGGGGCACCCAACACTGAAGCTTTCTTT. Translating gives CSVEVGAPNTEAFF. Together with reference TRBV29-1 and TRBJ1-1, the CDR3 gives the full variable domain: SAVISQKPSRDICQRGTSLTIQCQVDSQVTMMFWYRQQPGQSLTLIATANQGSEATYESGFVIDKFPISRPNLTFSTLTVSNMSPEDSSIYLCSVEVGAPNTEAFFGQGTRLTVV.

This clonotype was seen many times. This sequence joins TRBV18 and TRBJ1-5, with D unclear. V dropped 3 bases and J dropped 8 bases, with 11 bases sitting between them. From germline, CDR1 is KGHSH and CDR2 LQKENI. The CDR3 is 13 amino acids. For the CDR3, the DNA is TGTGCCAGCTCACCCTCTAAACCCAAGCCCCAGCATTTT. As protein: CASSPSKPKPQHF.

The chain carries TRBV24-1 and TRBJ2-2; 10 bases line up with TRBD1. This CDR3 has 17 amino acids. J gave up 6 bases and V 5 bases, and 11 bases lay outside the gene matches. Germline V gives CDR1 KGHDR, CDR2 SFDVKD. This chain's CDR3 is CATSGSTGTGVAGELFF. The CDR3 nucleotides are TGTGCCACCAGTGGATCAACCGGGACAGGGGTAGCCGGGGAGCTGTTTTTT.

This clonotype was counted ten times or more. Possible read error: a much larger clone is one base away. The chain is built from TRBV6-5 and TRBJ1-1; maybe TRBD1 (6 bases). V shed 2 bases and J shed 1 base, with 8 bases lying between them. The germline gives CDR1 MNHEY, CDR2 SVGAGI. The CDR3 runs 14 residues. CDR3 DNA: TGTGCCAGCAGTTACCCGGGACAGAACACTGAAGCTTTCTTT. It is translated as CASSYPGQNTEAFF.

This clonotype came up many times. V usage is TRBV12-3 or TRBV12-4 and J usage is TRBJ1-3; possible D gene TRBD1, 6 bases. This CDR3 spans 12 amino acids. Trimming took 5 bases from V and 4 from J, leaving 6 bases between them. The CDR3 sequence: CASSQGGNTIYF. CDR3 bases: TGTGCCAGCAGTCAGGGGGGAAACACCATATATTTT.

Many counts were recorded for this clonotype. The chain links TRBV16 to TRBJ1-4, with unresolved D. This CDR3 contains 14 residues. The germline CDR1 and CDR2 sequences are KGHSY and FQNENV. V lost 4 bases to trimming and J lost 3 bases, with 9 bases between them. The CDR3 DNA is TGTGCCAGCAGCCTCGGACGGTCTAATGAAAAACTGTTTTTT. Translated: CASSLGRSNEKLFF.

V and J are TRBV6-1 and TRBJ2-6; D not resolved. The ends were cut back, 6 bases at V and 2 bases at J, with 11 bases in the middle. The germline V gene has CDR1 MNHNS and CDR2 SASEGT. This CDR3 region has 15 residues. CDR3 DNA: TGTGCCAGCAGCCAAGTATCCCCTGGGGCCAACGTCCTGACTTTC. This encodes CASSQVSPGANVLTF.

The J gene is TRBJ2-1, the V gene TRBV4-3; the D is unclear. V gave up 0 bases and J gave up 4 bases, with 7 bases separating them. This CDR3 is built from 14 residues. Germline lookup yields CDR1 LGHNA and CDR2 YSLEER. CDR3 loop: CASSQETGYNEQFF. The DNA for the CDR3 is TGCGCCAGCAGCCAAGAAACGGGTTACAATGAGCAGTTCTTC.

In this sample, this clonotype turned up many times. J is TRBJ1-5 and V is TRBV19; possible D gene TRBD1, 6 bases. V was pared by 0 bases and J by 5 bases, with 11 bases between. The CDR3 has 15 amino acids. Germline lookup yields CDR1 LNHDA and CDR2 SQIVND (reference sequence). The CDR3 reads CASSIDRGGDQPQHF. The CDR3 DNA sequence: TGTGCCAGTAGTATAGATCGAGGGGGGGATCAGCCCCAGCATTTT. The full variable domain, completed using reference TRBV19 and TRBJ1-5, is DGGITQSPKYLFRKEGQNVTLSCEQNLNHDAMYWYRQDPGQGLRLIYYSQIVNDFQKGDIAEGYSVSREKKESFPLTVTSAQKNPTAFYLCASSIDRGGDQPQHFGDGTRLSIL.

This clonotype turned up a few times. This chain connects TRBV6-9 to TRBJ1-1; D is undetermined. Germline V gives CDR1 MNHGY, CDR2 SVAAGI. CDR3 length equals 16 residues. Between the trimmed V and J ends, which lost 3 bases and 0 bases, there was a span of 14 bases. The CDR3 DNA follows: TGTGCCAGCAGTTACCTCTCGGTTGGGATGAACACTGAAGCTTTCTTT. Encoded protein: CASSYLSVGMNTEAFF.

This clonotype was seen many times. CDR3 sequence: CASSLGGTPYNEQFF. CDR3 nucleotides: TGTGCCAGCAGCTTAGGGGGGACACCCTACAATGAGCAGTTCTTC. This chain connects TRBV11-2 to TRBJ2-1; tentatively, D is TRBD1 (6 bases). The CDR3 runs to 15 residues. Trimming shortened V by 1 base and J by 2 bases, and 9 bases separated the two germline ends. Per germline, CDR1 SGHAT and CDR2 FQNNGV. The full variable domain, its missing parts supplied by reference TRBV11-2 and TRBJ2-1, is EAGVAQSPRYKIIEKRQSVAFWCNPISGHATLYWYQQILGQGPKLLIQFQNNGVVDDSQLPKDRFSAERLKGVDSTLKIQPAKLEDSAVYLCASSLGGTPYNEQFFGPGTRLTVL.

This clonotype was counted a few times. The V call is TRBV7-2, the J call TRBJ2-5; 7 bases are a match to TRBD1. This CDR3 has 16 residues. Germline values: CDR1 SGHTA, CDR2 FQGNSA. V was clipped by 3 bases and J by 5 bases; unmatched bases: 12. The CDR3 DNA reads TGTGCCAGCAGCTTCCAACCGACAGGGTCGAGGGAGACCCAGTACTTC. Translation: CASSFQPTGSRETQYF.

This clonotype was detected ten times or more. This rearrangement joins TRBV7-8 to TRBJ2-5; D is undetermined. The germline gives CDR1 SGHVS, CDR2 FQNEAQ. Trimming stripped 5 bases from V and 0 bases from J, with 10 bases between. This CDR3 is 14 amino acids long. The CDR3 DNA is TGTGCCAGCAGCCTGACGTTCCACCAAGAGACCCAGTACTTC. The encoded protein is CASSLTFHQETQYF.

This clonotype was recorded a few times. The chain employs TRBV15 and TRBJ2-5; D unresolved. The CDR3 runs 13 residues. Germline V gene lookup returns CDR1 LNHNV and CDR2 YYDKDF (reference sequence). The V and J ends lost 1 base and 4 bases respectively, with 7 bases between them. In DNA form, the CDR3 reads TGTGCCACCAGCAGAGTTTTTACAGAGACCCAGTACTTC. This sequence encodes CATSRVFTETQYF.

Concerning this clonotype: This could be a read error, since a much larger clone is one nucleotide away. The rearrangement joins TRBV29-1 to TRBJ1-2; D might be TRBD1 (5 bases). The germline gives CDR1 SQVTM, CDR2 ANQGSEA. CDR3 length: 15 residues. CDR3 residues: CGVPRGEGTNYGYTF. The CDR3 coding sequence is TGCGGCGTACCACGGGGGGAGGGGACGAACTATGGCTACACCTTC.

This clonotype appeared many times. In DNA form, the CDR3 reads TGTGCCAGCAGCCCAGACGGGTTCACCTATAATTCACCCCTCCACTTT. It yields the protein CASSPDGFTYNSPLHF. This sequence joins TRBV7-6 and TRBJ1-6; D is uncertain. The CDR3 consists of 16 residues. The V end was cut by 5 bases, the J end by 2 bases, with 13 bases between. CDR1 is SGHVS and CDR2 is FNYEAQ in the germline V gene.

Of note for this clonotype: A much larger clone lies a single base off, so this may be a read error. The chain recombines TRBV28 with TRBJ2-3, with 13 bases lining up with TRBD2. CDR3 length equals 20 residues. CDR1 is MDHEN, CDR2 SYDVKM, per germline. The CDR3 nucleotides read TGTGCCGGCAGTTCGCCCGGGACTAGCGGGGAGAGGGGGGCCACAGATACGCAGTATTTT. As protein: CAGSSPGTSGERGATDTQYF.

This clonotype was observed at least ten times. The V gene is TRBV3-1, the J gene TRBJ2-2; TRBD1 might be the D (5 bases). The germline V gene has CDR1 LGHDT and CDR2 YNNKEL (reference sequence). V dropped 0 bases and J dropped 3 bases, with 14 bases sitting between them. This CDR3 region has 17 residues. CDR3 nucleotide sequence: TGTGCCAGCAGCCAAGATAGTGGCAGGGTAGACACCGGGGAGCTGTTTTTT. Translating it yields CASSQDSGRVDTGELFF. The entire variable domain, with the rest obtained from reference TRBV3-1 and TRBJ2-2, is as follows: DTAVSQTPKYLVTQMGNDKSIKCEQNLGHDTMYWYKQDSKKFLKIMFSYNNKELIINETVPNRFSPKSPDKAHLNLHINSLELGDSAVYFCASSQDSGRVDTGELFFGEGSRLTVL.

The chain joins TRBV29-1 to TRBJ2-3; D is undetermined. Germline loops: CDR1 SQVTM, CDR2 ANQGSEA. The length of the CDR3 is 14 residues. The germline V and J ends were trimmed by 4 bases and 1 base, with 12 bases remaining between them. CDR3 DNA sequence: TGCAGCGTTGTATGGCGAAAACGCACAGATACGCAGTATTTT. It yields the protein CSVVWRKRTDTQYF.

Many counts were recorded for this clonotype. The chain carries TRBV6-1 and TRBJ2-1; 12 bases map to TRBD1. With 7 bases clipped from V and 2 bases from J, the junction kept 18 bases outside the gene matches. The CDR3 has 20 residues. The germline V gene encodes CDR1 MNHNS and CDR2 SASEGT. In nucleotides, the CDR3 is TGTGCCAGCAAACTAATCGTCGGGACAGGGGGCCTTTCCCCCTACAATGAGCAGTTCTTC. As protein: CASKLIVGTGGLSPYNEQFF.

This clonotype has a count of ten or more. The V call is TRBV20-1, the J call TRBJ2-1; D may correspond to TRBD1 or TRBD2 (5 bases each). The CDR3 is 13 residues long. Germline V gene lookup returns CDR1 DFQATT and CDR2 SNEGSKA (reference sequence). V was pared by 0 bases and J by 12 bases, with 15 bases between. The CDR3 nucleotides read TGCAGTGCTAGAGATTGGGGGTCCGTTGGGCAGTTCTTC. Translation gives CSARDWGSVGQFF.

The chain joins TRBV30 to TRBJ2-4; D gene unclear. Looked up from germline, CDR1 is GTSNPN and CDR2 is SVGIG (reference sequence). The CDR3 has 12 residues. With 0 bases removed from V and 8 bases from J, the gap between germline ends came to 8 bases. The CDR3 coding sequence is TGTGCCTGGAGTGTATTGAAAGACATTCAGTACTTC. It translates to CAWSVLKDIQYF. The full variable domain, completed using reference TRBV30 and TRBJ2-4, is SQTIHQWPATLVQPVGSPLSLECTVEGTSNPNLYWYRQAAGRGLQLLFYSVGIGQISSEVPQNLSASRPQDRQFILSSKKLLLSDSGFYLCAWSVLKDIQYFGAGTRLSVL.

This sequence joins TRBV20-1 and TRBJ2-7; 10 nucleotides match TRBD2. V dropped 3 bases and J dropped 2; count of bases not matched to a gene: 4. This CDR3 is 14 amino acids long. Germline V lookup: CDR1 DFQATT, CDR2 SNEGSKA (reference sequence). CDR3 coding DNA: TGCAGTGCTAGCCCGACTAGCGGGCCCTACGAGCAGTACTTC. It specifies CSASPTSGPYEQYF.

This clonotype was observed at least ten times. The chain combines TRBV5-1 with TRBJ2-5; maybe TRBD1 (5 bases). The germline CDR1 and CDR2 sequences are SGHRS and YFSETQ. This CDR3 has 16 amino acids. The V end lost 4 bases, the J end lost 0 bases, and 16 bases lay between the germline ends. As DNA, the CDR3 is TGCGCCAGCAGCCCGCCGGAAGGACATTACCAAGAGACCCAGTACTTC. This gives the protein CASSPPEGHYQETQYF.

There are many counts of this clonotype. This chain joins TRBV12-3 or TRBV12-4 and TRBJ1-2; D ambiguous. CDR3 length: 14 amino acids. Trimming pared 6 bases from V and 1 base from J, leaving 12 bases between. This CDR3 reads CASSMHPFNYGYTF. The CDR3 nucleotides read TGTGCCAGCAGCATGCACCCCTTTAACTATGGCTACACCTTC.

This clonotype showed up many times. The chain joins TRBV28 to TRBJ2-3, with TRBD2 matching over 8 bases. Unmatched junction bases numbered 11, after V lost 7 bases and J lost 2 bases. This CDR3 has 16 amino acids. Germline CDR1 and CDR2: MDHEN and SYDVKM. CDR3 bases: TGTGCCAGCAAGAAAGCGGGGGCCCAATTCACAGATACGCAGTATTTT. This gives the protein CASKKAGAQFTDTQYF. Variable domain in full (rest from reference TRBV28 and TRBJ2-3): DVKVTQSSRYLVKRTGEKVFLECVQDMDHENMFWYRQDPGLGLRLIYFSYDVKMKEKGDIPEGYSVSREKKERFSLILESASTNQTSMYLCASKKAGAQFTDTQYFGPGTRLTVL.